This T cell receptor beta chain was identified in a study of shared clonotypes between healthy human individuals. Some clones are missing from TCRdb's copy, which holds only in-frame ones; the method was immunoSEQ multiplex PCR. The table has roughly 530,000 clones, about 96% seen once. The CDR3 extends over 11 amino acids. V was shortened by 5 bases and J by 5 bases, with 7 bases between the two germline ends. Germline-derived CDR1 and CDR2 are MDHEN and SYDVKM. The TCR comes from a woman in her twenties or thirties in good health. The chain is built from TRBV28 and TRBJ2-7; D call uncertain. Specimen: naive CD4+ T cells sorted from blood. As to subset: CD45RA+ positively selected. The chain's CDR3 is CASSSTHEQYF. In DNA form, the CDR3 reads TGTGCCAGCAGTAGCACTCACGAGCAGTACTTC.